This T cell receptor (beta chain) was recovered during a study of Graves' ophthalmopathy and Graves' hyperthyroidism. Amplifying from RNA transcripts, the study obtained TCR beta CDR3 regions. Investigators did first-round RT-PCR with HTBI primers, then second-round multiplex PCR. TCRdb recomputed calls from the multiplex PCR reads with MiXCR, one row per CDR3 protein. The sample comprises about 740,000 distinct CDR3 sequences, roughly two fifths of which are singletons, and 40% to 55% rests with the top ten. The CDR3 is made up of 11 amino acids. V was cut by 6 bases and J by 5 bases, with 10 bases left in between. Germline CDR1 GTSNPN, CDR2 SVGIG (reference sequence).

The sequence derives from an adult man with Graves' ophthalmopathy. The V gene is TRBV30, the J gene TRBJ1-1; D remains unclear. Sequencing was carried out using peripheral blood. In nucleotides, the CDR3 is TGTGCCTGCTCAGGAGGGACTGAAGCTTTCTTT. Its protein product is CACSGGTEAFF. The full variable domain, in which reference TRBV30 and TRBJ1-1 provide the parts outside the CDR3, is SQTIHQWPATLVQPVGSPLSLECTVEGTSNPNLYWYRQAAGRGLQLLFYSVGIGQISSEVPQNLSASRPQDRQFILSSKKLLLSDSGFYLCACSGGTEAFFGQGTRLTVV.